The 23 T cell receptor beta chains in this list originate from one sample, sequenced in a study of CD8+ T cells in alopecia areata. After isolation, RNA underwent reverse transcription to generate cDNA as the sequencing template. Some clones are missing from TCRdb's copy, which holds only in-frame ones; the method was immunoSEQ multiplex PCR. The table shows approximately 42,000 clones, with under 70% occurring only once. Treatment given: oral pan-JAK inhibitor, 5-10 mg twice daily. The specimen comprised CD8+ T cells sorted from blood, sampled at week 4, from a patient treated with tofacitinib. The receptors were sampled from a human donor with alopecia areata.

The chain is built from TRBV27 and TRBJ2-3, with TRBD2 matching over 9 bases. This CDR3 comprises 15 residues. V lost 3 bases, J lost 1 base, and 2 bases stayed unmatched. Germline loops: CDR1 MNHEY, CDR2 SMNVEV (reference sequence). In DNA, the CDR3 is TGTGCCAGCAGTTTGGCTAGCGGGGGCACAGATACGCAGTATTTT. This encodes CASSLASGGTDTQYF.

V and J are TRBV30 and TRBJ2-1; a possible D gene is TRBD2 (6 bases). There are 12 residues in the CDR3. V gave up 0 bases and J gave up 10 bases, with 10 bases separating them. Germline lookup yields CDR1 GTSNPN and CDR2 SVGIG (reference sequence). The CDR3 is CAWSVAAGEQFF. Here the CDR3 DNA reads TGTGCCTGGAGTGTCGCAGCGGGCGAGCAGTTCTTC.

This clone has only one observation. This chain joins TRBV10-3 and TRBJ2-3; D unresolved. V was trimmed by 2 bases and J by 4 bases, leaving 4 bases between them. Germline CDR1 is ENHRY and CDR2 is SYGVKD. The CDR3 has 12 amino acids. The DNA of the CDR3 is TGTGCCATCAGTGAGGAACCAGATACGCAGTATTTT. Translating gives CAISEEPDTQYF.

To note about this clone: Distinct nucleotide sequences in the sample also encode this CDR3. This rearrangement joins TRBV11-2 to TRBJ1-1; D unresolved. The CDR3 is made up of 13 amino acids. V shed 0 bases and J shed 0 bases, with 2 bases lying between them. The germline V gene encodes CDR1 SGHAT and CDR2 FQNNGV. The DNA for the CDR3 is TGTGCCAGCAGCTTAGACTTGAACACTGAAGCTTTCTTT. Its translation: CASSLDLNTEAFF.

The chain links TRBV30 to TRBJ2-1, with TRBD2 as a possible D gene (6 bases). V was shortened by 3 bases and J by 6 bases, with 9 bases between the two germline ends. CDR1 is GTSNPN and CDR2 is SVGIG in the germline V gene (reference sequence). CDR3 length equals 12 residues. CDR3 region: CAWSGGGNEQFF. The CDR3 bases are TGTGCCTGGAGCGGGGGTGGCAATGAGCAGTTCTTC. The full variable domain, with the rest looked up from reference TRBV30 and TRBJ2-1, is SQTIHQWPATLVQPVGSPLSLECTVEGTSNPNLYWYRQAAGRGLQLLFYSVGIGQISSEVPQNLSASRPQDRQFILSSKKLLLSDSGFYLCAWSGGGNEQFFGPGTRLTVL.

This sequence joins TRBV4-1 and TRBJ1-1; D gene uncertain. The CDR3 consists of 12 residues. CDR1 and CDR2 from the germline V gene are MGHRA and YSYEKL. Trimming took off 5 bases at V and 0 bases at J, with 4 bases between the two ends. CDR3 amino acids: CASSNMNTEAFF. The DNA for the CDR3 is TGCGCCAGCAGCAATATGAACACTGAAGCTTTCTTT.

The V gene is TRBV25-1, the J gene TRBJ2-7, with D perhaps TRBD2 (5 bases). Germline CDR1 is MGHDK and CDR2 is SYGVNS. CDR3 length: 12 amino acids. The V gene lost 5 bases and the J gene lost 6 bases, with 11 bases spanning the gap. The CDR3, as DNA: TGTGCCAGCAGTCCGGGGAACTCCGAGCAGTACTTC. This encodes CASSPGNSEQYF.

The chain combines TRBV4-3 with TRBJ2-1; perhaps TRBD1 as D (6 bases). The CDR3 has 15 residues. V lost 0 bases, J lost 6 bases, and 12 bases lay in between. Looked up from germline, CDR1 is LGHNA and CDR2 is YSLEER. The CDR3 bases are TGCGCCAGCAGCCAAGATGTCTCAGGGGCCAATGAGCAGTTCTTC. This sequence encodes CASSQDVSGANEQFF.

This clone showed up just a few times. The CDR3 nucleotides read TGTGCCAGCAGCTCCAAGACAGTTATTAATCCCTACGAGCAGTACTTC. This encodes CASSSKTVINPYEQYF. The V call is TRBV13, the J call TRBJ2-7, with D possibly being TRBD1 (5 bases). CDR3 length: 16 amino acids. Per germline, CDR1 PRHDT and CDR2 FYEKMQ (reference sequence). Deletions cut 4 bases from V and 2 bases from J, with 18 bases between.

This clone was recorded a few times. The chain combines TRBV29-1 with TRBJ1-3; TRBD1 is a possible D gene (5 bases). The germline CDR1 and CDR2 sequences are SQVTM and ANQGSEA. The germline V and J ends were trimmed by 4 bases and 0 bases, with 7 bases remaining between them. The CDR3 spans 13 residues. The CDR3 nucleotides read TGCAGCGTTGTGGGGGGCTCTGGAAACACCATATATTTT. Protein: CSVVGGSGNTIYF.

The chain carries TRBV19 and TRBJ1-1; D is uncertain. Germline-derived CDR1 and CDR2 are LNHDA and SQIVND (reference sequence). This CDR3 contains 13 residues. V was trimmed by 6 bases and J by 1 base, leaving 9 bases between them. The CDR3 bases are TGTGCCAGTAGCCCAAGCTGGAACACTGAAGCTTTCTTT. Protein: CASSPSWNTEAFF.

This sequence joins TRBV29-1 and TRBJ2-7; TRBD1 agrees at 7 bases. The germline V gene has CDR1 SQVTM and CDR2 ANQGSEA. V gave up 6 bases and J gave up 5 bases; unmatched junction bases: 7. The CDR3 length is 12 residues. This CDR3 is CSVADRVDEQYF. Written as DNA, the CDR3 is TGCAGCGTGGCAGACAGGGTGGACGAGCAGTACTTC.

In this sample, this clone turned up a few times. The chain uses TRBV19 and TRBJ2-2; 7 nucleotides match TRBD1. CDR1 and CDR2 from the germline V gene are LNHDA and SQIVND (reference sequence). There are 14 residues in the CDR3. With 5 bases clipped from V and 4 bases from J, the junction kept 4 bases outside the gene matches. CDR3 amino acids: CASSADRITGELFF. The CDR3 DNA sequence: TGTGCCAGTAGTGCGGACAGGATCACCGGGGAGCTGTTTTTT.

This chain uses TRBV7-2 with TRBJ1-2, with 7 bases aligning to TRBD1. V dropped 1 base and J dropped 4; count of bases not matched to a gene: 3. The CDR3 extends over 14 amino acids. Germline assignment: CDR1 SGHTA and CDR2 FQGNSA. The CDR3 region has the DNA TGTGCCAGCAGCTTAGTGGGGGACAGCTATGGCTACACCTTC. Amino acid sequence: CASSLVGDSYGYTF.

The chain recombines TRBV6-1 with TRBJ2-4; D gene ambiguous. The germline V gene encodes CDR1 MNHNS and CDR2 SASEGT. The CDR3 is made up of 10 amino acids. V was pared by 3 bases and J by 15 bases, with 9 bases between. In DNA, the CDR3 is TGTGCCAGCAGTGACGGGTATCCGTACTTC. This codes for CASSDGYPYF.

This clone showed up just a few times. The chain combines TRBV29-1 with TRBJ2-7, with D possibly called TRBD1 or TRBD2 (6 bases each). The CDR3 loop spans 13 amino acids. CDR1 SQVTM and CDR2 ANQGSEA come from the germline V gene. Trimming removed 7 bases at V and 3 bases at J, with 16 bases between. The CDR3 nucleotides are TGCAGCGCCGGGGGCCAGGACAACTACGAGCAGTACTTC. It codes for CSAGGQDNYEQYF.

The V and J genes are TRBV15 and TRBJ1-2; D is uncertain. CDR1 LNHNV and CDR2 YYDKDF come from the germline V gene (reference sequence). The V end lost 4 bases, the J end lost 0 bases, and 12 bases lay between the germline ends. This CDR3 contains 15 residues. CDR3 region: CATSTTLTANYGYTF. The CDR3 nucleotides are TGTGCCACCAGCACCACCCTAACCGCTAACTATGGCTACACCTTC. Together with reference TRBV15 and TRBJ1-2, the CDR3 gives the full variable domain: DAMVIQNPRYQVTQFGKPVTLSCSQTLNHNVMYWYQQKSSQAPKLLFHYYDKDFNNEADTPDNFQSRRPNTSFCFLDIRSPGLGDTAMYLCATSTTLTANYGYTFGSGTRLTVV.

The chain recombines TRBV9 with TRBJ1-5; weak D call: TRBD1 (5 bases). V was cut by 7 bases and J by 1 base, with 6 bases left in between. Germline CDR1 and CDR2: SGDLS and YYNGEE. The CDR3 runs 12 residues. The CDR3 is CASGGSNQPQHF. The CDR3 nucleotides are TGTGCCAGCGGGGGGAGCAATCAGCCCCAGCATTTT.

The CDR3 sequence is CASSLSGQRYEQYF. The CDR3 region has the DNA TGTGCCAGCAGCTTATCGGGACAGCGCTACGAGCAGTACTTC. The J gene is TRBJ2-7, the V gene TRBV13, with TRBD1 identical over 7 bases. CDR1 is PRHDT, CDR2 FYEKMQ, per germline (reference sequence). The J segment lost 3 bases and the V segment lost 2 bases, leaving 4 bases of the junction unmatched. The CDR3 has 14 amino acids.

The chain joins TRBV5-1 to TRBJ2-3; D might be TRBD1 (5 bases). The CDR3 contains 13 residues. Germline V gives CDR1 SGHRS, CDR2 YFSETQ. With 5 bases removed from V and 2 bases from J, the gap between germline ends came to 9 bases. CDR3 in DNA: TGCGCCAGCAGTGACAGCCCCACAGATACGCAGTATTTT. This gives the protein CASSDSPTDTQYF.

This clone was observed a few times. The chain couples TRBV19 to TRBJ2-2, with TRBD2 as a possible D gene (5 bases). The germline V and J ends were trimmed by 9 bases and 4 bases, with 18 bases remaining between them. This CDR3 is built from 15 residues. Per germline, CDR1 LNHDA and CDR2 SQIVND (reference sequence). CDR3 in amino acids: CASHLTGDRTGELFF. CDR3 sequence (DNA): TGTGCCAGCCATCTGACCGGGGATCGCACCGGGGAGCTGTTTTTT.

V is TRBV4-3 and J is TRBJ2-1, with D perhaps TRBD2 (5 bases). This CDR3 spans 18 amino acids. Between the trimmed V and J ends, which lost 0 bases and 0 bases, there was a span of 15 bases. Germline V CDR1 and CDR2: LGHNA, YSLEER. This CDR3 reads CASSQDRPSPNSYNEQFF. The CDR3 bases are TGCGCCAGCAGCCAAGATCGACCTAGCCCCAACTCCTACAATGAGCAGTTCTTC.

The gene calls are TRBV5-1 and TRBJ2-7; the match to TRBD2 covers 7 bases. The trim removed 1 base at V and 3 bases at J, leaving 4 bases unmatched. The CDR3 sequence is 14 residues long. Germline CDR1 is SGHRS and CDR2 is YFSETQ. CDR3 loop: CASSLPSGNYEQYF. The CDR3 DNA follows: TGCGCCAGCAGCTTGCCTAGCGGAAACTACGAGCAGTACTTC.